This T cell receptor beta chain derives from a study of control samples from healthy donors and cancer patients. Clones were sequenced by immunoSEQ multiplex PCR, and TCRdb holds only the in-frame ones, with some missing. This sample has around 140,000 clones, with roughly nine tenths found just once. This clone has only a few counts. The sequence was collected from a man in his late teens or twenties in good health. Material for sequencing was blood.

The CDR3 DNA follows: TGCAGCGCCGGGACAGGGGGCAGTCAGCCCCAGCATTTT. Residues: CSAGTGGSQPQHF. The chain links TRBV29-1 to TRBJ1-5; 12 nucleotides agree with TRBD1. J lost 6 bases, V lost 7 bases, and 4 bases had no gene match. Germline values: CDR1 SQVTM, CDR2 ANQGSEA. The CDR3 has 13 amino acids.